The present entry profiles one T cell receptor beta chain with its context. Its antigen is as yet unknown. The CDR3 runs to 15 residues. In germline, CDR1 is MNHEY, CDR2 SMNVEV (reference sequence). UMI-labeled 5' RACE yielded the TCR beta libraries. As originally analysed: Every library of TCR beta sequences contained functional CDR3 beta clonotypes numbering between roughly 3,000 and 20,000. TCRdb re-called the 5' RACE reads and gives one entry per CDR3 protein, without DNA. TCRdb assigned the V and J calls; the authors' analysis was not used. In all, the sample yields 9,500 to 12,000 distinct CDR3 sequences. These data come from a study of human CD8 memory T cell subsets. Study observations and caveats: Unlike effector memory cells, stem-like memory and precursor exhausted T cells displayed similarly high diversity. Only one chain type (the T cell receptor beta chain) was sequenced in this study. According to Chao1 estimates, stem-like memory T cells seemed more diverse than precursor exhausted T cells were.

The chain links TRBV27 to TRBJ1-1; without DNA, the TCRdb call of TRBD1 cannot be checked. The sample was CD8+ stem-like memory T cells (TSCM and TCM) sorted from PBMCs. Subset specified: stem-like memory CD8 T cells (TSTEM), CCR7+ PD-1- TIGIT-. This receptor was obtained from a human donor in good health. The CDR3 sequence: CASSLSNRGNTEAFF.